Presented here are 24 T cell receptor beta chains from one specimen sequenced in a study of blood T cell repertoires in COVID-19 (dated by TCRdb to 2019 to 2021). The method was the immunoSEQ multiplex PCR assay. TCRdb obtained this table from immuneACCESS and retained in-frame rearrangements with V and J assigned. These tables miss some clones; where compared with another copy, unresolved V genes account for less than half of the shortfall, and the remainder is unexplained. Counted in this sample were 380,000 or so clones; 70% to 90% of them appeared once. The top ten constitute around 2.1% of the sample. The sequenced sample was PBMCs or T cells enriched from blood (not recorded which). These receptors originate from a woman between 40 and 55 years old with acute COVID-19.

This chain links TRBV7-6 with TRBJ2-3, with a possible D match to TRBD1 (6 bases). The CDR3 contains 16 residues. V lost 5 bases to trimming and J lost 0 bases, with 15 bases between them. Per germline, CDR1 SGHVS and CDR2 FNYEAQ. The CDR3 loop is CASSIIQGSSTDTQYF. As DNA, the CDR3 is TGTGCCAGCAGCATAATACAGGGATCTAGCACAGATACGCAGTATTTT.

The chain recombines TRBV4-2 with TRBJ1-1; D unresolved. Germline V lookup: CDR1 LGHNA, CDR2 YNFKEQ. The V and J ends lost 2 bases and 1 base respectively, with 8 bases between them. The CDR3 covers 14 residues. The CDR3 bases are TGTGCCAGCAGCCAACTTGAGGGGAACACTGAAGCTTTCTTT. This translates into CASSQLEGNTEAFF.

V and J are TRBV19 and TRBJ1-1; D is perhaps TRBD1 (6 bases). The V and J ends lost 0 bases and 8 bases respectively, with 19 bases between them. CDR3 length: 16 amino acids. Germline V gene data show CDR1 as LNHDA and CDR2 as SQIVND (reference sequence). The DNA of the CDR3 is TGTGCCAGTAGTATAGACTTTTGGACAGAGACCCAAGAAGCTTTCTTT. Amino acids: CASSIDFWTETQEAFF. The whole variable domain, remainder taken from reference TRBV19 and TRBJ1-1, is DGGITQSPKYLFRKEGQNVTLSCEQNLNHDAMYWYRQDPGQGLRLIYYSQIVNDFQKGDIAEGYSVSREKKESFPLTVTSAQKNPTAFYLCASSIDFWTETQEAFFGQGTRLTVV.

The chain joins TRBV9 to TRBJ2-5, with D unclear. Germline CDR1 is SGDLS and CDR2 is YYNGEE. V was shortened by 3 bases and J by 5 bases, with 11 bases between the two germline ends. The CDR3 is made up of 13 amino acids. This CDR3 reads CASSAGARETQYF. The CDR3 nucleotides are TGTGCCAGCAGCGCTGGAGCTAGGGAGACCCAGTACTTC. The whole variable domain, filled in from reference TRBV9 and TRBJ2-5, reads DSGVTQTPKHLITATGQRVTLRCSPRSGDLSVYWYQQSLDQGLQFLIQYYNGEERAKGNILERFSAQQFPDLHSELNLSSLELGDSALYFCASSAGARETQYFGPGTRLLVL.

The chain recombines TRBV19 with TRBJ1-1; possible D gene TRBD1, 6 bases. The CDR3 length is 15 residues. The V end was cut by 5 bases, the J end by 3 bases, with 16 bases between. CDR1 and CDR2 from the germline V gene are LNHDA and SQIVND (reference sequence). The CDR3 DNA sequence: TGTGCCAGTAGTGCGACAGGATACGCGGACACTGAAGCTTTCTTT. Its protein product is CASSATGYADTEAFF. Supplemented by reference TRBV19 and TRBJ1-1, the full variable domain reads DGGITQSPKYLFRKEGQNVTLSCEQNLNHDAMYWYRQDPGQGLRLIYYSQIVNDFQKGDIAEGYSVSREKKESFPLTVTSAQKNPTAFYLCASSATGYADTEAFFGQGTRLTVV.

The chain carries TRBV3-1 (or the pseudogene TRBV3-2) and TRBJ1-2; D is unclear. Germline assignment: CDR1 LGHDT and CDR2 YNNKEL (reference sequence). This CDR3 has 13 amino acids. V lost 0 bases and J 4 bases, leaving 6 bases between the germline ends. Here the CDR3 reads CASSQDLSYGYTF. CDR3 coding DNA: TGTGCCAGCAGCCAAGATCTGTCCTATGGCTACACCTTC.

The gene calls are TRBV5-1 and TRBJ2-1; 7 bases line up with TRBD2. The CDR3 spans 15 residues. V was pared by 10 bases and J by 7 bases, with 17 bases of the junction left unmatched. Germline V CDR1 and CDR2: SGHRS, YFSETQ. DNA for the CDR3: TGCGCCTTTAGTCCGAGGGAGGGTGACGGGAATGAGCAGTTCTTC. Residues: CAFSPREGDGNEQFF.

J is TRBJ1-3 and V is TRBV3-1 (or the pseudogene TRBV3-2), with D unresolved. The V end was cut by 5 bases, the J end by 0 bases, with 14 bases between. The CDR3 sequence is 16 residues long. Germline assignment: CDR1 LGHDT and CDR2 YNNKEL (reference sequence). CDR3 nucleotides: TGTGCCAGCAGCAATCCTTTTGGGCCCTCTGGAAACACCATATATTTT. It is translated as CASSNPFGPSGNTIYF.

This clone was seen a single time. The chain links TRBV6-5 to TRBJ1-6, with a tentative D call TRBD1 (5 bases). Trimming took 6 bases from V and 3 from J, leaving 9 bases between them. The length of the CDR3 is 14 residues. Germline CDR1 is MNHEY and CDR2 is SVGAGI. CDR3 nucleotides: TGTGCCAGCAGCGTAGGACACTATAATTCACCCCTCCACTTT. This encodes CASSVGHYNSPLHF.

The chain recombines TRBV5-4 with TRBJ2-3; 8 bases match TRBD1. This CDR3 has 15 amino acids. Germline V lookup: CDR1 SGHNT, CDR2 YYREEE (reference sequence). After removal of 1 base from V and 4 bases from J, the junction contained 5 bases not matched to a gene. CDR3 bases: TGTGCCAGCAGCTTGAAGAGACAGGGGCCAGATACGCAGTATTTT. It specifies CASSLKRQGPDTQYF.

The rearrangement uses TRBV5-1 and TRBJ1-1; possibly TRBD1 for D (5 bases). Germline CDR1 reads SGHRS; CDR2 reads YFSETQ. V shed 0 bases and J shed 1 base, with 7 bases lying between them. This CDR3 has 14 amino acids. CDR3 nucleotide sequence: TGCGCCAGCAGCTTGGGACAGCAGAACACTGAAGCTTTCTTT. It yields the protein CASSLGQQNTEAFF.

The rearrangement joins TRBV11-3 to TRBJ2-2, with D possibly TRBD2 on 7 matching bases. Trimming stripped 6 bases from V and 0 bases from J, with 14 bases between. Germline V gene lookup returns CDR1 SGHNT and CDR2 YENEEA. The CDR3 runs 16 residues. CDR3 in amino acids: CASSRGGAANTGELFF. DNA of the CDR3: TGTGCCAGCAGTCGTGGGGGGGCCGCGAACACCGGGGAGCTGTTTTTT.

The chain employs TRBV5-1 and TRBJ2-1; tentative D call: TRBD2 (6 bases). CDR1 and CDR2 (germline): SGHRS, YFSETQ. The CDR3 loop spans 13 amino acids. V was shortened by 7 bases and J by 6 bases, with 14 bases between the two germline ends. The CDR3 here is CASGIGGVNEQFF. The CDR3, as DNA: TGCGCCAGCGGGATAGGAGGGGTCAATGAGCAGTTCTTC. Filled out from reference TRBV5-1 and TRBJ2-1, the complete variable domain reads KAGVTQTPRYLIKTRGQQVTLSCSPISGHRSVSWYQQTPGQGLQFLFEYFSETQRNKGNFPGRFSGRQFSNSRSEMNVSTLELGDSALYLCASGIGGVNEQFFGPGTRLTVL.

J is TRBJ1-6 and V is TRBV18; TRBD1 matches 11 bases. Germline CDR1 KGHSH, CDR2 LQKENI. V was clipped by 6 bases and J by 10 bases; unmatched bases: 8. The CDR3 totals 15 residues. This CDR3 reads CASSTDRGQMSPLHF. The CDR3 DNA is TGTGCCAGCTCGACGGACAGGGGGCAAATGTCACCCCTCCACTTT.

The chain joins TRBV18 to TRBJ2-2; D is uncertain. Germline loops: CDR1 KGHSH, CDR2 LQKENI. Trimming stripped 9 bases from V and 4 bases from J, with 12 bases between. The CDR3 is 13 residues long. The CDR3 bases are TGTGCCAGTATTCCTTCCCTCACCGGGGAGCTGTTTTTT. This encodes CASIPSLTGELFF.

In its sample, this clone was seen once. The chain employs TRBV7-2 and TRBJ1-5; maybe TRBD1 (5 bases). The V gene lost 2 bases and the J gene lost 16 bases, with 15 bases spanning the gap. The CDR3 consists of 12 residues. Per the germline V gene, CDR1 is SGHTA and CDR2 is FQGNSA. The CDR3 here is CASSLLGVGLHF. CDR3 coding DNA: TGTGCCAGCAGCTTACTAGGGGTCGGATTACATTTT. The complete variable domain, with remaining parts taken from reference TRBV7-2 and TRBJ1-5, reads GAGVSQSPSNKVTEKGKDVELRCDPISGHTALYWYRQSLGQGLEFLIYFQGNSAPDKSGLPSDRFSAERTGGSVSTLTIQRTQQEDSAVYLCASSLLGVGLHFGDGTRLSIL.

The chain combines TRBV12-3 or TRBV12-4 with TRBJ1-5; 10 nucleotides align to TRBD1. The CDR3 runs to 13 residues. The V gene end was trimmed by 6 bases and the J gene end by 10 bases; junction bases not matched to a gene: 6. The CDR3 region has the DNA TGTGCCAGCAGGGGACAGGGGACGAGTCCCCAGCATTTT. Its protein is CASRGQGTSPQHF.

This chain joins TRBV5-1 and TRBJ2-2, with a possible D match to TRBD2 (6 bases). The V and J ends lost 4 bases and 2 bases respectively, with 15 bases between them. The CDR3 spans 16 residues. From germline, CDR1 is SGHRS and CDR2 YFSETQ. The CDR3 DNA follows: TGCGCCAGCAGCCGGGGGTCGTCTGGTAACACCGGGGAGCTGTTTTTT. Its translation: CASSRGSSGNTGELFF.

CDR3 in amino acids: CASSSDSSYFYEQYF. CDR3 bases: TGCGCCAGCAGCTCCGACAGCTCTTATTTCTACGAGCAGTACTTC. The genes are TRBV5-1 and TRBJ2-7, with D perhaps matching TRBD1 (5 bases). Germline V gene lookup returns CDR1 SGHRS and CDR2 YFSETQ. V gave up 3 bases and J gave up 3 bases, with 16 bases separating them. This CDR3 is 15 amino acids long. Complete variable domain (other parts from reference TRBV5-1 and TRBJ2-7): KAGVTQTPRYLIKTRGQQVTLSCSPISGHRSVSWYQQTPGQGLQFLFEYFSETQRNKGNFPGRFSGRQFSNSRSEMNVSTLELGDSALYLCASSSDSSYFYEQYFGPGTRLTVT.

In its sample, this clone was seen once. V gene TRBV4-1 combines with J gene TRBJ1-1; tentatively, D is TRBD1 (6 bases). V dropped 0 bases and J dropped 1 base, with 15 bases sitting between them. This CDR3 spans 17 amino acids. CDR1 and CDR2 from the germline V gene are MGHRA and YSYEKL. CDR3 amino acids: CASSQDRGAPKNTEAFF. CDR3 in DNA: TGCGCCAGCAGCCAAGATCGGGGGGCCCCCAAGAACACTGAAGCTTTCTTT.

This clone has a handful of counts. This rearrangement joins TRBV12-3 or TRBV12-4 to TRBJ1-6, with D unresolved. CDR3 length: 12 amino acids. The V and J ends lost 2 bases and 11 bases respectively, with 7 bases between them. CDR3 nucleotide sequence: TGTGCCAGCAGTTTATCCAGGCCACCCCTCCACTTT. It encodes CASSLSRPPLHF.

The chain employs TRBV6-4 and TRBJ1-4; D is possibly TRBD1 (5 bases). CDR3 length equals 13 residues. CDR1 and CDR2 from the germline V gene are MRHNA and SNTAGT. Deletions cut 5 bases from V and 7 bases from J, with 11 bases between. The CDR3 region has the DNA TGTGCCAGCAGTACCATGGGGGGTGAAAAACTGTTTTTT. Protein sequence: CASSTMGGEKLFF.

This clone has just one count. The V and J genes are TRBV7-2 and TRBJ2-1, with 13 bases identical to TRBD2. CDR1 is SGHTA, CDR2 FQGNSA, per germline. V shed 4 bases, J shed 9 bases, and the junction held 12 bases outside the gene matches. The CDR3 is made up of 17 amino acids. DNA of the CDR3: TGTGCCAGCAGCTCCGAGTCACTAGCGGGGGGGCTGGGTGAGCAGTTCTTC. Translating gives CASSSESLAGGLGEQFF.

V is TRBV5-4 and J is TRBJ1-2; D gene ambiguous. Deletions cut 2 bases from V and 4 bases from J, with 18 bases between. CDR1 and CDR2 (germline): SGHNT, YYREEE (reference sequence). The CDR3 spans 16 residues. DNA of the CDR3: TGTGCCAGCAGCTTATCCGTTCCGGTCTTCCCCTATGGCTACACCTTC. Translation: CASSLSVPVFPYGYTF.